This entry is about one T cell receptor (beta chain). The data are from a study of blood T cell repertoires in COVID-19. CDR1 and CDR2 from the germline V gene are ENHRY and SYGVKD. This CDR3 comprises 14 residues. Losses at the gene ends were 5 bases for V and 8 bases for J; bases not matched to a gene: 7. Clones were sequenced by immunoSEQ multiplex PCR, and TCRdb holds only the in-frame ones, with some missing. The table has approximately 270,000 clones, around 90% seen once. Sequencing used peripheral blood. The clonotype comes from a man aged 45 to 65 with acute or convalescent COVID-19. V is TRBV10-3 and J is TRBJ1-3, with TRBD1 identical over 9 bases. The CDR3 DNA is TGTGCCATCAGTCGGGGGGACAGGGCCGACACCATATATTTT. Translating it yields CAISRGDRADTIYF.